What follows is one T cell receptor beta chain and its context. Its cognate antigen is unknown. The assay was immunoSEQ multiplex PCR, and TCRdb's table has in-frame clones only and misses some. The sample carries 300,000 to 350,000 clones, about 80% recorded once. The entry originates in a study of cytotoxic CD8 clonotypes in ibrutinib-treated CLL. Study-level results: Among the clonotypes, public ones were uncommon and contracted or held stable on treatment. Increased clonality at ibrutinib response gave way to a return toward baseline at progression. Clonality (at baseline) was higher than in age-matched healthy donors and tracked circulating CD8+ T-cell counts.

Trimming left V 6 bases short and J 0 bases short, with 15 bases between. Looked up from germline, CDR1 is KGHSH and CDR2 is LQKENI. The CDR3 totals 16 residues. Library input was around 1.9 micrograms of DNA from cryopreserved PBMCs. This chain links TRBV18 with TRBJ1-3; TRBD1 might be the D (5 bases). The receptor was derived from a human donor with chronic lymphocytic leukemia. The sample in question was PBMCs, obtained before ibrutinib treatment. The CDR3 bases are TGTGCCAGCTCGCCGAGACAGAGCCACTCTGGAAACACCATATATTTT. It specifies CASSPRQSHSGNTIYF.